This TCR beta chain was recorded in a study of T cell changes during pregnancy in multiple sclerosis. TCRdb's copy holds only in-frame clones and misses some; the assay was immunoSEQ multiplex PCR. The repertoire holds 70,000 to 75,000 clones, roughly 92% seen once, with 1.5% to 2.5% in the top ten. This CDR3 comprises 14 residues. The J segment lost 3 bases and the V segment lost 5 bases, leaving 7 bases of the junction unmatched. Per germline, CDR1 GTSNPN and CDR2 SVGIG (reference sequence). The sequencing here drew on peripheral blood, taken in the second trimester of pregnancy. The source is a female donor with multiple sclerosis, enrolled in a pregnancy study. The chain combines TRBV30 with TRBJ2-1; 7 bases are a match to TRBD2. This chain's CDR3 is CAWRGLAVYNEQFF. DNA for the CDR3: TGTGCCTGGCGAGGTCTAGCGGTCTACAATGAGCAGTTCTTC. Using reference TRBV30 and TRBJ2-1 for the parts outside the CDR3, the full variable domain is SQTIHQWPATLVQPVGSPLSLECTVEGTSNPNLYWYRQAAGRGLQLLFYSVGIGQISSEVPQNLSASRPQDRQFILSSKKLLLSDSGFYLCAWRGLAVYNEQFFGPGTRLTVL.